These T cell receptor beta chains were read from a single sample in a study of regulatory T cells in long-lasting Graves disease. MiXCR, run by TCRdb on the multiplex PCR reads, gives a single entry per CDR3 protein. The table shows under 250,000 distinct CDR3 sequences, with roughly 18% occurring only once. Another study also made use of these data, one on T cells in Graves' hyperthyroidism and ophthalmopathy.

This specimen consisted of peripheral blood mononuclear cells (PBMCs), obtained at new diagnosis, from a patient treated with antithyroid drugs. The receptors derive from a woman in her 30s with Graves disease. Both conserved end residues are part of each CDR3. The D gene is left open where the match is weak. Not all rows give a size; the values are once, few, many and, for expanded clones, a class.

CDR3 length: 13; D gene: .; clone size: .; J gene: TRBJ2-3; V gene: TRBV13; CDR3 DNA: TGTGCCAGCAGCTTTAGCGGATCAGATACGCAGTATTTT; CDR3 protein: CASSFSGSDTQYF
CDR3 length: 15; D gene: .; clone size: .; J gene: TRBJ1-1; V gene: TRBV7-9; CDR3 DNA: TGTGCCAGCAGCTTAGGTGCGGGGCGGGGCACTGAAGCTTTCTTT; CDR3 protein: CASSLGAGRGTEAFF
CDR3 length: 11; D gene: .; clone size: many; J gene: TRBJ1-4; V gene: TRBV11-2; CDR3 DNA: TGTGCCAGCAGCCTCGGGACGAATATAGTTTTT; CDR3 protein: CASSLGTNIVF
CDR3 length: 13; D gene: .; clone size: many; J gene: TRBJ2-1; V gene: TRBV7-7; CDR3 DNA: TGTGCTAGCAGCTCCCAACCGGGTAATGAGCAGTTCTTC; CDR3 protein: CASSSQPGNEQFF
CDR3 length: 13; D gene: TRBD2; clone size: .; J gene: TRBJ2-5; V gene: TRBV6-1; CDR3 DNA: TGTGCCAGCAGGACTAGCGGTAAAGAGACCCAGTACTTC; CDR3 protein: CASRTSGKETQYF
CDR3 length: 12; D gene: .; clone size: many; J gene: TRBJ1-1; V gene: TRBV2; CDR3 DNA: TGTGCCAGCAGCTCCATTAACACTGAAGCTTTCTTT; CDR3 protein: CASSSINTEAFF
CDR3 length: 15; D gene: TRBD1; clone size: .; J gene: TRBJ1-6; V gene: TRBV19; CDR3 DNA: TGTGCCAGTAGTATCCCGGGACAGGGGAATTCACCCCTCCACTTT; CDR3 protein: CASSIPGQGNSPLHF
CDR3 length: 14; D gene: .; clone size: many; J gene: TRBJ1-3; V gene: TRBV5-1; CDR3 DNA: TGCGCCAGCAGCTTAGCAGCCTCTGGAAACACCATATATTTT; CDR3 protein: CASSLAASGNTIYF
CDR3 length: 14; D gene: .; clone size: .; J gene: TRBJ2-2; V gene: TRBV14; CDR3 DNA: TGTGCCAGCAGCCAAGGGCTAGCTGGCGGGGAGCTGTTTTTT; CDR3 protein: CASSQGLAGGELFF
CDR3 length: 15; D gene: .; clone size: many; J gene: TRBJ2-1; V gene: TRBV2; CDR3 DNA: TGTGCCAGCAGTGAGGGGGGTTACTCCTACAATGAGCAGTTCTTC; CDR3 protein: CASSEGGYSYNEQFF
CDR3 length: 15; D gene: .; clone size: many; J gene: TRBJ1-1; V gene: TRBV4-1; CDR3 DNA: TGCGCCAGCAGCCAAGATATGGGGGGGGCCACTGAAGCTTTCTTT; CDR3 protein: CASSQDMGGATEAFF
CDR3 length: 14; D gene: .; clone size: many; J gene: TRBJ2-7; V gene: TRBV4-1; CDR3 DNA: TGCGCCAGCAGCCAAGGAGGCAGGGGCAACGAGCAGTACTTC; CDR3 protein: CASSQGGRGNEQYF
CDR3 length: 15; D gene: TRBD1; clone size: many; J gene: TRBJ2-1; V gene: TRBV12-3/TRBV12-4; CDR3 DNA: TGTGCCAGCAGTCGCCGGGACAGGGCGTACAATGAGCAGTTCTTC; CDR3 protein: CASSRRDRAYNEQFF
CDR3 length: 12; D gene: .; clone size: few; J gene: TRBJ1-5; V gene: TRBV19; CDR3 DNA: TGTGCCAGTAGTATGGGACTTGGAGCCCAGCATTTT; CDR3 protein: CASSMGLGAQHF
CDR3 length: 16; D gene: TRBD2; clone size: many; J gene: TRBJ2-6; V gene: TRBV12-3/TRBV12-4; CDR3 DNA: TGTGCCAGCAGTTTACGGGGGGGTACTGGGGCCAACGTCCTGACTTTC; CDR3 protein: CASSLRGGTGANVLTF
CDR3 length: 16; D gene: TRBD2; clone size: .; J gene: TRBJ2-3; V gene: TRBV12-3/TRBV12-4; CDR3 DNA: TGTGCCAGCAGCCCTACTAGCGGGGAGGGCACAGATACGCAGTATTTT; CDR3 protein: CASSPTSGEGTDTQYF
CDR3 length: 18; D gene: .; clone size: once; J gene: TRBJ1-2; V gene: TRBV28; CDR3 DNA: TGTGCCAGCAGTTTATTAAACCCCCTCTGGAGGGAATATCATGGCTACACCTTC; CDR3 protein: CASSLLNPLWREYHGYTF
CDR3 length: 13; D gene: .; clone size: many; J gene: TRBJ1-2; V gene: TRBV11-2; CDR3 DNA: TGTGCCAGCAGCATTGGACAGCTCAGGGACTACACCTTC; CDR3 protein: CASSIGQLRDYTF
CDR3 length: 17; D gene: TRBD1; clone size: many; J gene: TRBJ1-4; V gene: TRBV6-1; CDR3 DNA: TGTGCCAGCAGCGGACGCTTGACAGGGGGGGCTAATGAAAAACTGTTTTTT; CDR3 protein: CASSGRLTGGANEKLFF
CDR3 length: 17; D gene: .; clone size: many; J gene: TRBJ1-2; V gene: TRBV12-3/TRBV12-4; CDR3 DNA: TGTGCCAGCAGTTCCGGGTCGACAGGTCAACCCAACTATGGCTACACCTTC; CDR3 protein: CASSSGSTGQPNYGYTF
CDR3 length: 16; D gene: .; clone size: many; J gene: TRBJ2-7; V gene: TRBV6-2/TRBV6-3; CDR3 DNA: TGTGCCAGCAGTTACTCGGTGGGTAGCGGTATGTACGAGCAGTACTTC; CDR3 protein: CASSYSVGSGMYEQYF
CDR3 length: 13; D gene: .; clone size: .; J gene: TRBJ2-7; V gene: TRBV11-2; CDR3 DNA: TGTGCCAGCACCCCCCTCCTCGCCTACGAGCAGTACTTC; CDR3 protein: CASTPLLAYEQYF
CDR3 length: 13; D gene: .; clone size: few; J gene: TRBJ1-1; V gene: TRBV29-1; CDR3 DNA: TGCAGCGTTGGCCGACAGGAGAACACTGAAGCTTTCTTT; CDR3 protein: CSVGRQENTEAFF
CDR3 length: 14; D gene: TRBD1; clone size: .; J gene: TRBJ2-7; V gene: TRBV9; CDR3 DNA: TGTGCCAGCAGCTCCGGACAGGGTACCCACGAGCAGTACTTC; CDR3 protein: CASSSGQGTHEQYF
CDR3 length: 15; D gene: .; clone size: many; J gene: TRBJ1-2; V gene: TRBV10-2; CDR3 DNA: TGCGCCAGCAGTGACCTTTCGGGAGGGGAATATGGCTACACCTTC; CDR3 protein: CASSDLSGGEYGYTF
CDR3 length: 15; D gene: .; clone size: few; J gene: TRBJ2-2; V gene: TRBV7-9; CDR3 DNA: TGTGCCAGCAGCCGGGGACTCCTAGACACCGGGGAGCTGTTTTTT; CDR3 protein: CASSRGLLDTGELFF
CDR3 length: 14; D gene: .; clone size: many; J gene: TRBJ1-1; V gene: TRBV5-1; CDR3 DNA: TGCGCCAGCAGCTTGGCAGGGGCCCGAACTGAAGCTTTCTTT; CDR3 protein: CASSLAGARTEAFF
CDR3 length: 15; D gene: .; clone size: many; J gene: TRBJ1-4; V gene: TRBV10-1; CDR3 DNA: TGCGCCAGCAGTGAGTCGTCGGCAACTAATGAAAAACTGTTTTTT; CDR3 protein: CASSESSATNEKLFF
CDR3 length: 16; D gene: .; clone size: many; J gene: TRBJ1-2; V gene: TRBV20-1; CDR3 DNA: TGCAGTGCTAGAGATCCTTGGCCGGATAGTAACTATGGCTACACCTTC; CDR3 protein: CSARDPWPDSNYGYTF
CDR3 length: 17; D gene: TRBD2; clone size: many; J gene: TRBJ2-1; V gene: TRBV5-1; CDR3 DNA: TGCGCCAGCAGCTTGGGGCTAGCGGGAGGGGCCTACAATGAGCAGTTCTTC; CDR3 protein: CASSLGLAGGAYNEQFF
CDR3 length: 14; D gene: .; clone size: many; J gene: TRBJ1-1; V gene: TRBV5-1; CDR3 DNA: TGCGCCAGCAAAGAGGGGGGCGGCGGCTCTGAAGCTTTCTTT; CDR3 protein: CASKEGGGGSEAFF
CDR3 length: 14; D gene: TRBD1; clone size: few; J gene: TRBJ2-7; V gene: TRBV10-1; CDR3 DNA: TGCGCCAGCAGTGAGTCGGCAGGGGGCCACGAGCAGTACTTC; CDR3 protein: CASSESAGGHEQYF
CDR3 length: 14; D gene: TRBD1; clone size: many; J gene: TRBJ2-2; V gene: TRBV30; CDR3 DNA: TGTGCCTGGAGTGTAACCAGGGGGACCGGGGAGCTGTTTTTT; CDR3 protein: CAWSVTRGTGELFF
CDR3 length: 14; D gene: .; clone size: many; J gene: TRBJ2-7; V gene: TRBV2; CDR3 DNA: TGTGCCAGCAGCAAAAGGGGGGATCTCCACGAGCAGTACTTC; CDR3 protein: CASSKRGDLHEQYF
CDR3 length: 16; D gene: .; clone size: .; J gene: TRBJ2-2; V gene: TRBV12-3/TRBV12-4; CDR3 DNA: TGTGCCAGCACCGCCCGGAGGGGTAAGGACACCGGGGAGCTGTTTTTT; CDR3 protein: CASTARRGKDTGELFF
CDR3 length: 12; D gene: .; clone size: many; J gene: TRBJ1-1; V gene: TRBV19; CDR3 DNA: TGTGCCAGTAGAGGCGGATACACTGAAGCTTTCTTT; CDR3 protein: CASRGGYTEAFF
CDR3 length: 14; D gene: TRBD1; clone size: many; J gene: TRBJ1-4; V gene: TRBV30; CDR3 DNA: TGTGCCTGGAGTGTGGGACAGGGGTACGAAAAACTGTTTTTT; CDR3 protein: CAWSVGQGYEKLFF
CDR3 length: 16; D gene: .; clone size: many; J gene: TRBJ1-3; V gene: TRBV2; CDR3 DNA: TGTGCCAGCAGCACTGACAGGTCTTCCTCTGGAAACACCATATATTTT; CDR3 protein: CASSTDRSSSGNTIYF
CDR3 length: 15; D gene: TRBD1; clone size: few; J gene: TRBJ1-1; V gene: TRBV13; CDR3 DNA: TGTGCCAGCATCGCGGACAGGGGTGTGGTGACTGAAGCTTTCTTT; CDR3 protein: CASIADRGVVTEAFF
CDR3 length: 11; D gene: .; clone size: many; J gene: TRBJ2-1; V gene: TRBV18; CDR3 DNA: TGTGCCAGCTCACCTGGAGGGAGAATGGCCTTC; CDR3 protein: CASSPGGRMAF
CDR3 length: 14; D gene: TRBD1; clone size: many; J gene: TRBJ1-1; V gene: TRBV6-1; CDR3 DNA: TGTGCCAGCAGTGAACAGGGGGAGAACACTGAAGCTTTCTTT; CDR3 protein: CASSEQGENTEAFF
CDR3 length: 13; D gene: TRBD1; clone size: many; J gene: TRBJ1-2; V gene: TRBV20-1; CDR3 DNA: TGCAGTGCGGGGACAGGGCGGCGGAATGGCTACACCTTC; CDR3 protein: CSAGTGRRNGYTF
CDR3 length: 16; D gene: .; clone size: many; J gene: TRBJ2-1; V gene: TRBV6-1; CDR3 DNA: TGTGCCAGCAGGGTGGTCGGCCCCAGCTCCTACAATGAGCAGTTCTTC; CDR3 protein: CASRVVGPSSYNEQFF
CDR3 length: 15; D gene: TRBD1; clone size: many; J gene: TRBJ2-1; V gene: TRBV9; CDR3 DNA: TGTGCCAGCAGCGTAGGGGCAGGGGGCTTAGATGAGCAGTTCTTC; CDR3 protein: CASSVGAGGLDEQFF
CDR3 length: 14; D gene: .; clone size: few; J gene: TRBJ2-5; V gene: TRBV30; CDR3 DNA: TGTGCCGGGACTCCTACAAGGTACCAAGAGACCCAGTACTTC; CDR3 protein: CAGTPTRYQETQYF
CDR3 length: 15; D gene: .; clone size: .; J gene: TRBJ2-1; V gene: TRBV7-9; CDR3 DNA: TGTGCCAGCAGCCCTGCTGGTGGGACACATAATGAGCAGTTCTTC; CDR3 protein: CASSPAGGTHNEQFF
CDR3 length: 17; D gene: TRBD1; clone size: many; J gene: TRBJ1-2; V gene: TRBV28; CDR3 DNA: TGTGCCAGCAGTTTATGGGGACAGGCGACACAGGTCTATGGCTACACCTTC; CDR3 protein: CASSLWGQATQVYGYTF
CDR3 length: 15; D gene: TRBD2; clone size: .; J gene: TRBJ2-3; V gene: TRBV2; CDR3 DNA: TGTGCCAGCAGACCGGGACTAGCGGGAGTCTCTCCGGGGTATTTT; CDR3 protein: CASRPGLAGVSPGYF
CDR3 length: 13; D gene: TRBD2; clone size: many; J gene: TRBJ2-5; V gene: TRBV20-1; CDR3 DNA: TGCAGTGCTAGAGATGGGACTACGGAGACCCAGTACTTC; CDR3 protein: CSARDGTTETQYF